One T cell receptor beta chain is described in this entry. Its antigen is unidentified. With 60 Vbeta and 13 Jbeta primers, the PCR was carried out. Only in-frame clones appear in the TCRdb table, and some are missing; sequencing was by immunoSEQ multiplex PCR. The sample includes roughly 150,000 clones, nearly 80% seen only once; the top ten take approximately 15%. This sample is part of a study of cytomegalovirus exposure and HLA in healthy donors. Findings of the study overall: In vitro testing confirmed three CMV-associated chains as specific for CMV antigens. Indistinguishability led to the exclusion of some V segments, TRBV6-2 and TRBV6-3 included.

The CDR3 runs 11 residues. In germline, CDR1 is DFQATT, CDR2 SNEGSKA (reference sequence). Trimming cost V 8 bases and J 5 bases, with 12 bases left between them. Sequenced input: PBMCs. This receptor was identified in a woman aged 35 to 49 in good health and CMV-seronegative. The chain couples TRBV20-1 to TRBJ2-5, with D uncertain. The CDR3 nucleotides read TGCAGTCCCGGCAAACAGGAGACCCAGTACTTC. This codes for CSPGKQETQYF.